This T cell receptor beta chain was recovered during a study of regulatory and conventional T cells in RAG deficiency. Conventional CD4+ T cells were sorted from blood as CD25-low CD127-high cells. Looked up from germline, CDR1 is SGHTA and CDR2 is FQGNSA. V lost 1 base to trimming and J lost 1 base; unmatched junction nucleotides: 0. The CDR3 is 15 amino acids. Here immunoSEQ multiplex PCR was the method, and the copy in TCRdb shows in-frame clones only, minus some. The table shows 20,000 to 25,000 clones, with 90% to 95% occurring only once. This sample also belongs to another study, concerning regulatory T cells. That study adds: Primers: 52 TRBV forward and 13 TRBJ reverse.

The chain is built from TRBV7-2 and TRBJ2-1, with 8 bases fitting TRBD2. The clonotype was recovered from a human donor in good health. Sequenced input: CD4+ T cells sorted from blood. The CDR3 spells CASSLVAGSYNEQFF. The DNA of the CDR3 is TGTGCCAGCAGCTTAGTAGCGGGGTCCTACAATGAGCAGTTCTTC.